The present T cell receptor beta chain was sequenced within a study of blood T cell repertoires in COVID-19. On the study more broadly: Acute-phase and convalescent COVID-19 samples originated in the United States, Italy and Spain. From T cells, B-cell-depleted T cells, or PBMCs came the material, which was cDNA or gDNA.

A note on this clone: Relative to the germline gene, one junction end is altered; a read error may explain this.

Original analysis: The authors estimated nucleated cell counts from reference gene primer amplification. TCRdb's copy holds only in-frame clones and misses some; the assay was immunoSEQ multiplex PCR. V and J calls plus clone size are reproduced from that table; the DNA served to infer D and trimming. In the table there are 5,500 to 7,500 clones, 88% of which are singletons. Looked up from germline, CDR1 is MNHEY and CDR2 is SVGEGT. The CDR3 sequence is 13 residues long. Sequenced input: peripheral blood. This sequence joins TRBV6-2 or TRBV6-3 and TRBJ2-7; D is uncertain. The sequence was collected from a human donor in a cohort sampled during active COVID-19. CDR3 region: CASSYSGPARRNF. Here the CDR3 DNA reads TGTGCCAGCAGTTACTCTGGTCCGGCTAGAAGGAACTTC.